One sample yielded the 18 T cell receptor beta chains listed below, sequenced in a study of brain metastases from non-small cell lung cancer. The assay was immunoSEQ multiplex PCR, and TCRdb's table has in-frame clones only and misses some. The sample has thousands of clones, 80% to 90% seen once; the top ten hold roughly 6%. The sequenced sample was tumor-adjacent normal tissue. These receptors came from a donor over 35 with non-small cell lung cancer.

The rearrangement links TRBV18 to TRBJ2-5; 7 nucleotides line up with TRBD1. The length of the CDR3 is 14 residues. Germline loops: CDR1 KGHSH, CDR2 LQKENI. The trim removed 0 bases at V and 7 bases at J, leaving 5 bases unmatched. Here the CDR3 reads CASSPPGQGVTQYF. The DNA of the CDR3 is TGTGCCAGCTCACCACCCGGGCAGGGGGTGACCCAGTACTTC.

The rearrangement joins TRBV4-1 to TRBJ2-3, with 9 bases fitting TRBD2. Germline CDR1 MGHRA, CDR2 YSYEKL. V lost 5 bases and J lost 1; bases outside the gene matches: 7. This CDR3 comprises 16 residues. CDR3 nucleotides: TGCGCCAGCAGCTCCCAGATAGCGGGGGGCACAGATACGCAGTATTTT. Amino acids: CASSSQIAGGTDTQYF.

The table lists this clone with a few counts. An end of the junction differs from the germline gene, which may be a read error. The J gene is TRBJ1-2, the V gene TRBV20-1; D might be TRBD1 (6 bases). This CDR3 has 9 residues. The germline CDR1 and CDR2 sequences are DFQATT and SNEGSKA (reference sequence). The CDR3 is CSARQDTDF. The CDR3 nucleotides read TGCAGTGCCCGACAGGATACGGACTTC.

CDR3 in DNA: TGTGCCAGCAGCTACAGGGGGAGCACCGGGGAGCTGTTTTTT. It translates to CASSYRGSTGELFF. The chain combines TRBV11-3 with TRBJ2-2; TRBD1 agrees at 8 bases. The V gene end was trimmed by 4 bases and the J gene end by 4 bases; junction bases not matched to a gene: 2. The germline V gene encodes CDR1 SGHNT and CDR2 YENEEA. The length of the CDR3 is 14 residues.

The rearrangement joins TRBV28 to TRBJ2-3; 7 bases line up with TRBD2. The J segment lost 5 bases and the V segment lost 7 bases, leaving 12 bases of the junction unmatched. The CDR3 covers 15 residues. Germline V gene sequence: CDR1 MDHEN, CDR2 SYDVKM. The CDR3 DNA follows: TGTGCCAGCACCGTGTTGGGAGGGCCTGGAGATACGCAGTATTTT. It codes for CASTVLGGPGDTQYF.

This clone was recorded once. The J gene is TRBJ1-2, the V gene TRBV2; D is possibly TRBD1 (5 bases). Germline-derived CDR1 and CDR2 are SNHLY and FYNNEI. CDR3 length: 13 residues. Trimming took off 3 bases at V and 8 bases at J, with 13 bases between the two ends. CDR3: CASSERGRPGYTF. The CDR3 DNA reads TGTGCCAGCAGTGAGAGGGGCCGTCCCGGCTACACCTTC.

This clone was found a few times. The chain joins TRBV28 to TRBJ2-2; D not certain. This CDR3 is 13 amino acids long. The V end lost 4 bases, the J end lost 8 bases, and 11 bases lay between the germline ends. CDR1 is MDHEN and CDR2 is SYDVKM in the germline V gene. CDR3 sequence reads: CASSWEARGELFF. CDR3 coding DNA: TGTGCCAGCAGTTGGGAAGCCAGAGGGGAGCTGTTTTTT.

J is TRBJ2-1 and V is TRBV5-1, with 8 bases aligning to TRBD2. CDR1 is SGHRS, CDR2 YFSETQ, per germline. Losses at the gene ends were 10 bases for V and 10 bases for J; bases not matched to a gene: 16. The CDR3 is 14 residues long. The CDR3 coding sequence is TGCGCCCCCAGCCAGACGGGGGGGGGCGAAGAGCAGTTCTTC. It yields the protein CAPSQTGGGEEQFF.

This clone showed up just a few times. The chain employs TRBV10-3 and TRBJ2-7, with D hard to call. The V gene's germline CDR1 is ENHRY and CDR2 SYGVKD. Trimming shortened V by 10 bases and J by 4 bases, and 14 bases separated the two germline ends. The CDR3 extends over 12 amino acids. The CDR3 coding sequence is TGTGCCACCCCCCGGTACGTTTACGAGCAGTACTTC. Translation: CATPRYVYEQYF.

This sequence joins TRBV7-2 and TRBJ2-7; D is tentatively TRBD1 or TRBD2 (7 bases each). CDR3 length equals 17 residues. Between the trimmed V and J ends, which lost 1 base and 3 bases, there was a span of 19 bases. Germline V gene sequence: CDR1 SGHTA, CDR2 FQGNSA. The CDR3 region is CASSLGGGLASGYEQYF. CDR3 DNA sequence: TGTGCCAGCAGCTTAGGAGGGGGCCTAGCTAGCGGCTACGAGCAGTACTTC.

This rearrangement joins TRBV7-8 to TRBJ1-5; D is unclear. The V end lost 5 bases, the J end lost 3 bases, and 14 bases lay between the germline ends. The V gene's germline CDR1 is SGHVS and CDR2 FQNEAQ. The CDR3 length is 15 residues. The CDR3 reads CASSPEGTVNQPQHF. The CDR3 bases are TGTGCCAGCAGCCCGGAGGGTACAGTCAATCAGCCCCAGCATTTT.

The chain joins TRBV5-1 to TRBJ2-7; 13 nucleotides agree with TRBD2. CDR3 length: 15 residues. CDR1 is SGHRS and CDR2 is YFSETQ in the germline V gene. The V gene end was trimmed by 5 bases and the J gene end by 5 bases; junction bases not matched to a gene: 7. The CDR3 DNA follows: TGCGCCAGCAGTTCGGGACTAGCGGGAAGGCACGAGCAGTACTTC. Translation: CASSSGLAGRHEQYF.

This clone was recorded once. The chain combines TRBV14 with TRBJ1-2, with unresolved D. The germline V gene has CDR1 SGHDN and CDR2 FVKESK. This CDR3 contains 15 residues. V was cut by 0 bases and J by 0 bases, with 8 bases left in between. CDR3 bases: TGTGCCAGCAGCCAAGAAAACGTAGCTAACTATGGCTACACCTTC. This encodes CASSQENVANYGYTF.

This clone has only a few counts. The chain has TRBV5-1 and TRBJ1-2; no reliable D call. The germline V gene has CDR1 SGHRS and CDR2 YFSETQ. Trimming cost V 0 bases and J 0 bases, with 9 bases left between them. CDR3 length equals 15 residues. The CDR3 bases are TGCGCCAGCAGCTTGGTGCCGACACCTAACTATGGCTACACCTTC. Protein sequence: CASSLVPTPNYGYTF.

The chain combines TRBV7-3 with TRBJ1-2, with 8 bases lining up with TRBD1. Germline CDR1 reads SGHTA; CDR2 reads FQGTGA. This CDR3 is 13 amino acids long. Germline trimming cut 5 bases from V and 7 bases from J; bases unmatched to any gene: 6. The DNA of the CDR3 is TGTGCCAGCAGCCCCGACAGGGGAGCTGGCTACACCTTC. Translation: CASSPDRGAGYTF.

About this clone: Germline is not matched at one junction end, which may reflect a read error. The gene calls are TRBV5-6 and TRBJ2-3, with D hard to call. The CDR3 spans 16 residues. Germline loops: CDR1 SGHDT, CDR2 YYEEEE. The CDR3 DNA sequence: TGTGCCAGTAGCTTGGCCTCGATGAGAACCACAGATACGCAGTATTTT. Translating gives CASSLASMRTTDTQYF. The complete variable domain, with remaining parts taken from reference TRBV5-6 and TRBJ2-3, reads DAGVTQSPTHLIKTRGQQVTLRCSPKSGHDTVSWYQQALGQGPQFIFQYYEEEERQRGNFPDRFSGHQFPNYSSELNVNALLLGDSALYLCASSLASMRTTDTQYFGPGTRLTVL.

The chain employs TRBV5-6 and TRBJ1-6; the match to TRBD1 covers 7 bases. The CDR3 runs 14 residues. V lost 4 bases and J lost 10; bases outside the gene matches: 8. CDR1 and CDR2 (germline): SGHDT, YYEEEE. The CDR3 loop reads CASSRKGARSPLHF. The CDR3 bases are TGTGCCAGCAGCCGGAAGGGGGCACGGTCACCCCTCCACTTT.

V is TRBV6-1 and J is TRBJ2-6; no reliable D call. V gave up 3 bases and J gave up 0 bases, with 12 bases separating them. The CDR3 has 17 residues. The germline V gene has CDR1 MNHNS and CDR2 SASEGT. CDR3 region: CASSEVDGDSGANVLTF. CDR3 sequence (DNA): TGTGCCAGCAGTGAGGTGGACGGAGACTCTGGGGCCAACGTCCTGACTTTC.